Listed here are 18 T cell receptor beta chains from one sample, sequenced in a study of blood T cell repertoires in COVID-19. TCRdb keeps only in-frame clones here, not all; method: immunoSEQ multiplex PCR. The repertoire holds roughly 100,000 clones, with around 90% as singletons. Material: peripheral blood. The receptors shown here come from a woman aged 45-65 years with COVID-19, enrolled during active disease.

The V and J genes are TRBV19 and TRBJ1-2, with D perhaps matching TRBD1 (5 bases). Trimming stripped 10 bases from V and 8 bases from J, with 26 bases between. The CDR3 loop spans 15 amino acids. Germline CDR1 and CDR2: LNHDA and SQIVND (reference sequence). The CDR3, as DNA: TGTGCCACCAGGGTTAGCGGAACAAGCGAGTTCGGCTACACCTTC. Its protein product is CATRVSGTSEFGYTF.

This chain uses TRBV5-4 with TRBJ1-1; 9 bases are a match to TRBD1. CDR3 size: 15 residues. Germline loops: CDR1 SGHNT, CDR2 YYREEE (reference sequence). The J segment lost 1 base and the V segment lost 7 bases, leaving 8 bases of the junction unmatched. CDR3 in amino acids: CASSRGDRANTEAFF. CDR3 DNA: TGTGCCAGCTCAAGAGGGGACAGGGCGAACACTGAAGCTTTCTTT.

The chain recombines TRBV28 with TRBJ2-3; 7 bases map to TRBD2. J lost 0 bases, V lost 5 bases, and 8 bases had no gene match. The CDR3 loop spans 16 amino acids. Germline CDR1 reads MDHEN; CDR2 reads SYDVKM. The CDR3 sequence: CASSRGVLKSTDTQYF. CDR3 sequence (DNA): TGTGCCAGCAGTCGGGGGGTACTTAAGAGCACAGATACGCAGTATTTT.

The CDR3 region has the DNA TGTGCCAGCAGTTTTTTAGGGGACTTAGCCAAAAACATTCAGTACTTC. Protein: CASSFLGDLAKNIQYF. The chain carries TRBV28 and TRBJ2-4, with D possibly TRBD2 on 6 matching bases. Germline CDR1 MDHEN, CDR2 SYDVKM. Trimming removed 3 bases from V and 0 bases from J, with 12 bases in between. The CDR3 extends over 16 amino acids.

The J gene is TRBJ2-5, the V gene TRBV6-1; D gene uncertain. Deletions cut 1 base from V and 5 bases from J, with 17 bases between. The CDR3 runs 16 residues. The germline V gene has CDR1 MNHNS and CDR2 SASEGT. Here the CDR3 reads CASSEGLADFVETQYF. For the CDR3, the DNA is TGTGCCAGCAGTGAAGGGTTAGCCGATTTTGTGGAGACCCAGTACTTC.

The chain is built from TRBV5-6 and TRBJ2-1, with 7 bases lining up with TRBD1. The CDR3 has 14 residues. Unmatched junction bases numbered 4, after V lost 2 bases and J lost 5 bases. The germline CDR1 and CDR2 sequences are SGHDT and YYEEEE. DNA of the CDR3: TGTGCCAGCAGCTTCCGAGACAGGGACAATGAGCAGTTCTTC. Encoded protein: CASSFRDRDNEQFF. Using reference TRBV5-6 and TRBJ2-1 for the parts outside the CDR3, the full variable domain is DAGVTQSPTHLIKTRGQQVTLRCSPKSGHDTVSWYQQALGQGPQFIFQYYEEEERQRGNFPDRFSGHQFPNYSSELNVNALLLGDSALYLCASSFRDRDNEQFFGPGTRLTVL.

The J gene is TRBJ1-6, the V gene TRBV9, with TRBD1 identical over 7 bases. Germline trimming cut 4 bases from V and 9 bases from J; bases unmatched to any gene: 7. The germline CDR1 and CDR2 sequences are SGDLS and YYNGEE. The CDR3 runs 14 residues. CDR3: CASSPHEGASPLHF. DNA for the CDR3: TGTGCCAGCAGCCCCCACGAGGGGGCTTCACCCCTCCACTTT.

The rearrangement links TRBV19 to TRBJ1-6; TRBD1 matches at 8 bases. This CDR3 has 16 residues. The germline CDR1 and CDR2 sequences are LNHDA and SQIVND (reference sequence). Trimming cost V 5 bases and J 0 bases; bases outside gene matches: 3. The CDR3 bases are TGTGCCAGTAGTGCCGACAGGGGCTCCTATAATTCACCCCTCCACTTT. It translates to CASSADRGSYNSPLHF.

The chain recombines TRBV24-1 with TRBJ1-4, with TRBD1 identical over 8 bases. Losses at the gene ends were 4 bases for V and 5 bases for J; bases not matched to a gene: 5. The CDR3 has 15 residues. CDR1 is KGHDR, CDR2 SFDVKD, per germline. DNA for the CDR3: TGTGCCACCAGTGACCCGGGACAGGAAAATGAAAAACTGTTTTTT. This encodes CATSDPGQENEKLFF.

This chain links TRBV7-3 with TRBJ1-1; D perhaps matches TRBD1 (6 bases). The germline V gene encodes CDR1 SGHTA and CDR2 FQGTGA. This CDR3 contains 17 residues. The V gene lost 4 bases and the J gene lost 4 bases, with 22 bases spanning the gap. The CDR3 region is CASSYSTGGYGATEAFF. CDR3 DNA sequence: TGTGCCAGCAGCTACTCGACAGGCGGCTATGGGGCCACTGAAGCTTTCTTT.

The chain combines TRBV4-2 with TRBJ1-2; no clear D. Germline CDR1 and CDR2: LGHNA and YNFKEQ. The V and J ends lost 0 bases and 8 bases respectively, with 10 bases between them. The CDR3 is 13 amino acids. CDR3 bases: TGTGCCAGCAGCCAAGACCCAGGTGGCGGCTACACCTTC. Translation gives CASSQDPGGGYTF.

The rearrangement joins TRBV5-1 to TRBJ2-7; the D gene is possibly TRBD1 (5 bases). The germline V gene has CDR1 SGHRS and CDR2 YFSETQ. The CDR3 loop spans 15 amino acids. The V and J ends lost 3 bases and 0 bases respectively, with 13 bases between them. CDR3 in amino acids: CASSSDPRDSYEQYF. The CDR3 bases are TGCGCCAGCAGCTCGGACCCCAGGGACTCCTACGAGCAGTACTTC.

The genes are TRBV6-2 or TRBV6-3 and TRBJ2-3; TRBD2 is a possible D gene (6 bases). V was cut by 3 bases and J by 5 bases, with 12 bases left in between. Germline CDR1 reads MNHEY; CDR2 reads SVGEGT. The CDR3 runs to 14 residues. CDR3 nucleotide sequence: TGTGCCAGCAGTTATAGCGGAAACAGAGATACGCAGTATTTT. This gives the protein CASSYSGNRDTQYF.

This clone was detected a few times. The chain uses TRBV2 and TRBJ2-3; D might be TRBD2 (5 bases). Deletions cut 3 bases from V and 1 base from J, with 8 bases between. This CDR3 contains 14 residues. CDR1 is SNHLY and CDR2 is FYNNEI in the germline V gene. CDR3 loop: CASSDGLGTDTQYF. The CDR3 DNA reads TGTGCCAGCAGTGACGGACTTGGCACAGATACGCAGTATTTT.

There are many counts of this clone. The chain employs TRBV5-6 and TRBJ2-3, with D tentatively TRBD2 (6 bases). CDR1 SGHDT and CDR2 YYEEEE come from the germline V gene. This CDR3 has 15 residues. V dropped 4 bases and J dropped 2 bases, with 14 bases sitting between them. CDR3 amino acids: CASSIRLGITDTQYF. The CDR3, as DNA: TGTGCCAGCAGCATCAGACTAGGGATCACAGATACGCAGTATTTT. The variable domain in full, with the rest retrieved from reference TRBV5-6 and TRBJ2-3, is DAGVTQSPTHLIKTRGQQVTLRCSPKSGHDTVSWYQQALGQGPQFIFQYYEEEERQRGNFPDRFSGHQFPNYSSELNVNALLLGDSALYLCASSIRLGITDTQYFGPGTRLTVL.

V and J are TRBV6-1 and TRBJ2-1, with D possibly matching TRBD2 (6 bases). CDR3 length: 16 residues. Trimming cost V 2 bases and J 0 bases, with 11 bases left between them. The germline V gene has CDR1 MNHNS and CDR2 SASEGT. The DNA for the CDR3 is TGTGCCAGCAGTGAATTGGAGGGGAACTCCTACAATGAGCAGTTCTTC. It yields the protein CASSELEGNSYNEQFF.

The chain has TRBV13 and TRBJ2-6; D unresolved. This CDR3 region has 16 residues. The germline CDR1 and CDR2 sequences are PRHDT and FYEKMQ (reference sequence). Trimming took 2 bases from V and 3 from J, leaving 11 bases between them. The CDR3: CASSLFLVGGANVLTF. CDR3 sequence (DNA): TGTGCCAGCAGCTTATTCTTAGTTGGTGGGGCCAACGTCCTGACTTTC.

The chain carries TRBV6-6 and TRBJ2-7, with D possibly TRBD1 on 5 matching bases. This CDR3 contains 16 residues. Germline-derived CDR1 and CDR2 are MNHNY and SVGAGI (reference sequence). Trimming removed 0 bases at V and 1 base at J, with 13 bases between. CDR3: CASSYSGRQPSYEQYF. In DNA, the CDR3 is TGTGCCAGCAGTTACTCGGGGCGGCAACCATCCTACGAGCAGTACTTC.